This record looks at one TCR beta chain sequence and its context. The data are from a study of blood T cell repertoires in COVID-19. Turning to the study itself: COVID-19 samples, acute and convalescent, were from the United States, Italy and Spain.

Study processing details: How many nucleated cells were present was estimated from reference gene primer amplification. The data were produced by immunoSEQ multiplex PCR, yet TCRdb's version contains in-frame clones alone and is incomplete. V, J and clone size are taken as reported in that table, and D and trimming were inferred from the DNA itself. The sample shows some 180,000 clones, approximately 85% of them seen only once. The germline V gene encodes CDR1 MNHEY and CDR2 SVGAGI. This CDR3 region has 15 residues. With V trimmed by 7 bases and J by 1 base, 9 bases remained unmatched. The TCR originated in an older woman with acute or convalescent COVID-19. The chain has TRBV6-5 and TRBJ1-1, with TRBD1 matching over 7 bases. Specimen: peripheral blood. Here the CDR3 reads CASKANRGRNTEAFF. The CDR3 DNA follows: TGTGCCAGCAAGGCGAACAGGGGCCGGAACACTGAAGCTTTCTTT.